The 13 T cell receptor beta chains below all came from one sample that was sequenced in a study of cytomegalovirus exposure and HLA in healthy donors. 13 Jbeta primers and 60 Vbeta primers were used for the PCR. Only in-frame clones appear in the TCRdb table, and some are missing; sequencing was by immunoSEQ multiplex PCR. This table has more than 75,000 clones, 74% appearing once. The specimen sequenced was PBMCs. These receptor sequences come from a man in his forties in good health and CMV-seropositive.

J is TRBJ2-7 and V is TRBV6-1, with 10 bases fitting TRBD2. J lost 3 bases, V lost 4 bases, and 3 bases had no gene match. The CDR3 consists of 14 residues. From germline, CDR1 is MNHNS and CDR2 SASEGT. CDR3 residues: CASSVASGSYEQYF. CDR3 nucleotide sequence: TGTGCCAGCAGTGTGGCTAGCGGGAGCTACGAGCAGTACTTC.

The chain couples TRBV7-2 to TRBJ2-2; TRBD1 matches 10 bases. The trim removed 11 bases at V and 4 bases at J, leaving 7 bases unmatched. Germline assignment: CDR1 SGHTA and CDR2 FQGNSA. The CDR3 totals 14 residues. CDR3 bases: TGTGCCGGCCGCCGGGACAGGGGCACCGGGGAGCTGTTTTTT. Translating it yields CAGRRDRGTGELFF.

The V gene is TRBV2, the J gene TRBJ2-1; 7 bases line up with TRBD2. The CDR3 runs to 15 residues. Germline assignment: CDR1 SNHLY and CDR2 FYNNEI. V lost 1 base and J lost 8; bases outside the gene matches: 8. In nucleotides, the CDR3 is TGTGCCAGCAGTGAAGGGCTAGCGGCCGGCTATGAGCAGTTCTTC. As protein: CASSEGLAAGYEQFF.

The chain carries TRBV28 and TRBJ1-2; maybe TRBD1 (6 bases). The length of the CDR3 is 14 residues. The germline V gene encodes CDR1 MDHEN and CDR2 SYDVKM. The ends were cut back, 3 bases at V and 4 bases at J, with 12 bases in the middle. This CDR3 is CASSLGGAGYGYTF. The CDR3 DNA follows: TGTGCCAGCAGTTTGGGGGGGGCGGGCTATGGCTACACCTTC.

The sample holds one count of this clone. The chain joins TRBV6-5 to TRBJ1-1, with a weak D call TRBD1 (5 bases). Germline V lookup: CDR1 MNHEY, CDR2 SVGAGI. CDR3 length equals 15 residues. V was pared by 5 bases and J by 3 bases, with 16 bases between. This CDR3 reads CASSPIDLGDTEAFF. The CDR3 bases are TGTGCCAGCAGTCCCATTGACTTAGGGGACACTGAAGCTTTCTTT.

This chain links TRBV28 with TRBJ2-1; 7 positions match TRBD1. The CDR3 sequence is 13 residues long. CDR1 and CDR2 (germline): MDHEN, SYDVKM. The junction had 2 bases not matched to a gene; V was cut back by 3 bases and J by 6 bases. CDR3 coding DNA: TGTGCCAGCAGTTTGACAGGGTCCAATGAGCAGTTCTTC. Amino acids: CASSLTGSNEQFF.

The rearrangement joins TRBV29-1 to TRBJ1-1; TRBD1 matches 7 bases. The V and J ends lost 4 bases and 4 bases, in that order; junction bases with no gene match: 3. There are 12 residues in the CDR3. The germline V gene encodes CDR1 SQVTM and CDR2 ANQGSEA. CDR3 sequence reads: CSVAQGGTEAFF. The CDR3 DNA follows: TGCAGCGTTGCGCAGGGGGGCACTGAAGCTTTCTTT.

The rearrangement links TRBV7-9 to TRBJ2-2; 11 positions agree with TRBD1. The CDR3 has 17 residues. Trimming took 5 bases from V and 7 from J; bases not matched to a gene: 12. Germline CDR1 reads SEHNR; CDR2 reads FQNEAQ (reference sequence). In DNA form, the CDR3 reads TGTGCCAGCAGCCCCTCTTCCGGGACAGGGGGTTTCGGGGAGCTGTTTTTT. As protein: CASSPSSGTGGFGELFF. The variable domain in full, completed from reference TRBV7-9 and TRBJ2-2, reads DTGVSQNPRHKITKRGQNVTFRCDPISEHNRLYWYRQTLGQGPEFLTYFQNEAQLEKSRLLSDRFSAERPKGSFSTLEIQRTEQGDSAMYLCASSPSSGTGGFGELFFGEGSRLTVL.

The CDR3 loop is CASPPGDGYSYNEQFF. The CDR3 nucleotides read TGTGCCAGCCCCCCGGGGGACGGCTACTCCTACAATGAGCAGTTCTTC. This chain links TRBV11-3 with TRBJ2-1, with a possible D match to TRBD2 (6 bases). V was shortened by 8 bases and J by 0 bases, with 17 bases between the two germline ends. This CDR3 spans 16 amino acids. The germline gives CDR1 SGHNT, CDR2 YENEEA.

The gene calls are TRBV29-1 and TRBJ1-5, with a possible D match to TRBD1 (5 bases). Germline V gene lookup returns CDR1 SQVTM and CDR2 ANQGSEA. This CDR3 has 15 residues. Trimming shortened V by 0 bases and J by 6 bases, and 15 bases separated the two germline ends. DNA for the CDR3: TGCAGCGTTGAAGATAATGGAGGGGCCGGTCAGCCCCAGCATTTT. It yields the protein CSVEDNGGAGQPQHF.

Only a few counts were recorded for this clone. The chain has TRBV30 and TRBJ2-2, with 12 bases fitting TRBD2. Germline CDR1 reads GTSNPN; CDR2 reads SVGIG (reference sequence). The CDR3 runs to 18 residues. The trim removed 0 bases at V and 0 bases at J, leaving 5 bases unmatched. CDR3 bases: TGTGCCTGGAGTGTAAGGACTAGCGGGGCTACGAACACCGGGGAGCTGTTTTTT. Translating it yields CAWSVRTSGATNTGELFF. The entire variable domain, with the rest obtained from reference TRBV30 and TRBJ2-2, is as follows: SQTIHQWPATLVQPVGSPLSLECTVEGTSNPNLYWYRQAAGRGLQLLFYSVGIGQISSEVPQNLSASRPQDRQFILSSKKLLLSDSGFYLCAWSVRTSGATNTGELFFGEGSRLTVL.

The chain uses TRBV6-1 and TRBJ1-4, with no clear D. This CDR3 is 15 amino acids long. The V and J ends lost 7 bases and 0 bases respectively, with 12 bases between them. Per the germline V gene, CDR1 is MNHNS and CDR2 is SASEGT. The CDR3 loop reads CASNHRPTTNEKLFF. DNA for the CDR3: TGTGCCAGCAACCACAGACCCACAACTAATGAAAAACTGTTTTTT.

The chain combines TRBV5-1 with TRBJ2-2; 14 bases line up with TRBD2. The trim removed 3 bases at V and 3 bases at J, leaving 10 bases unmatched. Germline V gene sequence: CDR1 SGHRS, CDR2 YFSETQ. This CDR3 contains 19 residues. The CDR3 protein is CASSYHRGLAGVDTGELFF. For the CDR3, the DNA is TGCGCCAGCAGCTACCACAGGGGACTAGCGGGAGTGGACACCGGGGAGCTGTTTTTT. Full variable domain (missing parts from reference TRBV5-1 and TRBJ2-2): KAGVTQTPRYLIKTRGQQVTLSCSPISGHRSVSWYQQTPGQGLQFLFEYFSETQRNKGNFPGRFSGRQFSNSRSEMNVSTLELGDSALYLCASSYHRGLAGVDTGELFFGEGSRLTVL.